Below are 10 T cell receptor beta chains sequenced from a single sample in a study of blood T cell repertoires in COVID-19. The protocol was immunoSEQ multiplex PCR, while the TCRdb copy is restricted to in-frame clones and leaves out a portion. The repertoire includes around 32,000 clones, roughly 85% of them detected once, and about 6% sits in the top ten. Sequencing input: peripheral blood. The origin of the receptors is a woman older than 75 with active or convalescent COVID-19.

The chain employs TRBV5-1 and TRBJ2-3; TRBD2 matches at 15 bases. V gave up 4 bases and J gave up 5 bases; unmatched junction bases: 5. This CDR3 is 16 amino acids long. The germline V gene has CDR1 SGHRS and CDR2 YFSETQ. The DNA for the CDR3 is TGCGCCAGCAGCCGCGGACTAGCGGGGGGGGAAGATACGCAGTATTTT. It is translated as CASSRGLAGGEDTQYF.

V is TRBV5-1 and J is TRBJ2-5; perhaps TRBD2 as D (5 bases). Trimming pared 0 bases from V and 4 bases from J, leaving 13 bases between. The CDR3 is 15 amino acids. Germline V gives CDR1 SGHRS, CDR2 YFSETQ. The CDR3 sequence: CASSLDLAGRETQYF. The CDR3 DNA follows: TGCGCCAGCAGCTTGGATCTGGCGGGTCGAGAGACCCAGTACTTC.

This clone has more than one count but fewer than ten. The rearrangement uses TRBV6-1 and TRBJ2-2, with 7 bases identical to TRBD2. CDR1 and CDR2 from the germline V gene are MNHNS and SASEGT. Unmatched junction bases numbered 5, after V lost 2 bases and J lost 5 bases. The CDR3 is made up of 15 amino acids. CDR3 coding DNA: TGTGCCAGCAGTGAAAAGGCGGGAGAGACCGGGGAGCTGTTTTTT. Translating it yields CASSEKAGETGELFF.

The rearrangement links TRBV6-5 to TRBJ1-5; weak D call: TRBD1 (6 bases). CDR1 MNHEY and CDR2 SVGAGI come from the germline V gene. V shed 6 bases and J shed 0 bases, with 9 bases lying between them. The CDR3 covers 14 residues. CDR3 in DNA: TGTGCCAGCAGGGGGGCCCTTAGCAATCAGCCCCAGCATTTT. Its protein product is CASRGALSNQPQHF.

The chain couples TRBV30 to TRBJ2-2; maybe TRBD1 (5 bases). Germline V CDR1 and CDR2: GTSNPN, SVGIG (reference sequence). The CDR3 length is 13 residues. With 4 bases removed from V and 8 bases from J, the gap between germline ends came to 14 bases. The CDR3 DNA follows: TGTGCCTGGACGAGCAGGGCTGGGGGGGAGCTGTTTTTT. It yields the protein CAWTSRAGGELFF.

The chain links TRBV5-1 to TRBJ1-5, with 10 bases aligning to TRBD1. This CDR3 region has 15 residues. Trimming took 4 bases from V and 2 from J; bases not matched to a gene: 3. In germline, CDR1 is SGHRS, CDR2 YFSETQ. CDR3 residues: CASSQGTGGNQPQHF. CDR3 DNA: TGCGCCAGCAGCCAAGGGACAGGGGGCAATCAGCCCCAGCATTTT.

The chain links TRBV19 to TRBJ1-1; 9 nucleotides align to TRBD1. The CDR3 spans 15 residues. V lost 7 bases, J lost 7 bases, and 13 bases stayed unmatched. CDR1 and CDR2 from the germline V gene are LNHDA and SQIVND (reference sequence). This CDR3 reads CASTTVGTGQNEAFF. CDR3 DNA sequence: TGTGCCAGTACCACAGTGGGGACAGGGCAAAATGAAGCTTTCTTT.

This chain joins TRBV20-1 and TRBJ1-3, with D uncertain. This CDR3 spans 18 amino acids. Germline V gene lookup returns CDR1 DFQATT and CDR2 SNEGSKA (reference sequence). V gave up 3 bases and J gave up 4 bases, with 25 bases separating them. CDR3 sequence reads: CSASYRRTGVTSGNTIYF. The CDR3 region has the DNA TGCAGTGCTAGTTACCGTCGCACCGGGGTCACAAGCGGAAACACCATATATTTT.

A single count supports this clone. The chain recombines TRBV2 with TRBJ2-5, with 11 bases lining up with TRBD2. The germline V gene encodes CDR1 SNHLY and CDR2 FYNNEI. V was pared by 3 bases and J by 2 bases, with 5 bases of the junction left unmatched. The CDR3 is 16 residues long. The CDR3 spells CASSDRLAGGQETQYF. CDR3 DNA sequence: TGTGCCAGCAGTGATCGCCTAGCGGGGGGTCAAGAGACCCAGTACTTC.

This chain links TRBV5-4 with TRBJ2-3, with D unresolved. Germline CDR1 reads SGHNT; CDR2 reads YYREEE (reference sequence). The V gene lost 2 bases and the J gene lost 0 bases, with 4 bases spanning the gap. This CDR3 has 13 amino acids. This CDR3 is CASSLASTDTQYF. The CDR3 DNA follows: TGTGCCAGCAGCTTAGCCAGCACAGATACGCAGTATTTT.